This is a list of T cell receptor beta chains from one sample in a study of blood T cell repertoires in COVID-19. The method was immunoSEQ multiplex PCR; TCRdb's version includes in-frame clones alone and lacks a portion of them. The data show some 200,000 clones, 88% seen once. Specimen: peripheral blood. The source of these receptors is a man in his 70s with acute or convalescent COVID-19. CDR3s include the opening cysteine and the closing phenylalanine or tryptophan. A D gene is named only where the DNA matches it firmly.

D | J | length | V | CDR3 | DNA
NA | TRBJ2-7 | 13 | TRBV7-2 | CASSPYGQTEQYF | TGTGCCAGCAGTCCGTACGGACAAACCGAGCAGTACTTC
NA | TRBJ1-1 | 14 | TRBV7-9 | CASSLGTANTEAFF | TGTGCCAGCAGCTTAGGGACAGCGAACACTGAAGCTTTCTTT
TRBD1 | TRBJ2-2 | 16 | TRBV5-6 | CASRPLRTGGTGELFF | TGTGCCAGTCGACCCCTCCGGACAGGGGGTACCGGGGAGCTGTTTTTT
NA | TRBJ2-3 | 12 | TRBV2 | CASSEGARKKYF | TGTGCCAGCAGTGAAGGGGCCAGAAAAAAGTATTTT
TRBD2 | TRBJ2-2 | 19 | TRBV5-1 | CASSPRTSGKLTNTGELFF | TGCGCCAGCAGCCCCCGGACTAGCGGGAAACTTACGAACACCGGGGAGCTGTTTTTT
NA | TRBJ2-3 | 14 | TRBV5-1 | CASSLEGVADTQYF | TGCGCCAGCAGCTTGGAAGGGGTGGCAGATACGCAGTATTTT
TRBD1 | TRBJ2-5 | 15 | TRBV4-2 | CASSQERTGRETQYF | TGTGCCAGCAGCCAAGAACGGACAGGGAGAGAGACCCAGTACTTC
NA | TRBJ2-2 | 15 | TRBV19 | CASSIIELGTGELFF | TGTGCCAGTAGTATAATCGAGCTCGGCACCGGGGAGCTGTTTTTT
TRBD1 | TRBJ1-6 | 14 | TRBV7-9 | CAVQSGTGDSPLHF | TGTGCCGTTCAATCCGGGACAGGGGATTCACCCCTCCACTTT
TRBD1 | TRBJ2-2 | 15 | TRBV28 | CASSSQGTNTGELFF | TGTGCCAGCAGTTCACAGGGGACCAACACCGGGGAGCTGTTTTTT